This passage covers 14 T cell receptor beta chains from one sample sequenced in a study of T-cell memory formation after mild COVID-19. TCRdb re-called the 5' RACE reads through MiXCR, storing one row per CDR3 protein. The repertoire consists of under 600,000 distinct CDR3 sequences, with about 20% occurring once and the leading ten covering around 7.7%. Material: PBMCs or a T cell subset sorted from them (not recorded which). The receptors here all came from an adult woman who had mild COVID-19 (a few samples of this study predate the infection). Cell type and time point are not known.

V gene TRBV19 combines with J gene TRBJ2-1; TRBD2 aligns across 9 bases. The CDR3 consists of 16 residues. The germline V gene encodes CDR1 LNHDA and CDR2 SQIVND (reference sequence). V dropped 5 bases and J dropped 7; count of bases not matched to a gene: 12. CDR3: CASSPARAGGRNEQFF. CDR3 DNA: TGTGCCAGTAGTCCAGCGAGGGCGGGAGGGCGGAATGAGCAGTTCTTC.

CDR3 sequence reads: CASSQEQQARRDTQYF. DNA of the CDR3: TGCGCCAGCAGCCAAGAGCAACAGGCCCGCAGGGATACGCAGTATTTT. This rearrangement joins TRBV4-1 to TRBJ2-3; weak D call: TRBD1 (5 bases). Trimming shortened V by 0 bases and J by 6 bases, and 16 bases separated the two germline ends. CDR3 length: 16 amino acids. Germline V CDR1 and CDR2: MGHRA, YSYEKL.

There are a few counts of this clonotype. The rearrangement joins TRBV9 to TRBJ2-3, with TRBD2 matching 7 bases. Germline CDR1 reads SGDLS; CDR2 reads YYNGEE. This CDR3 has 16 residues. The V gene end was trimmed by 0 bases and the J gene end by 6 bases; junction bases not matched to a gene: 10. CDR3 sequence reads: CASSVEATGGPDTQYF. The DNA of the CDR3 is TGTGCCAGCAGCGTAGAGGCAACGGGGGGACCCGATACGCAGTATTTT.

V usage is TRBV12-3 or TRBV12-4 and J usage is TRBJ2-1; the D gene is possibly TRBD1 (6 bases). With 6 bases removed from V and 14 bases from J, the gap between germline ends came to 14 bases. The CDR3 covers 11 residues. The CDR3 region is CASSKQGEEFF. The CDR3 region has the DNA TGTGCCAGCAGCAAACAGGGAGAGGAGTTCTTC.

The V call is TRBV2, the J call TRBJ1-1; the match to TRBD1 covers 9 bases. From germline, CDR1 is SNHLY and CDR2 FYNNEI. The CDR3 is 14 amino acids. The V and J ends lost 8 bases and 0 bases, in that order; junction bases with no gene match: 4. CDR3 bases: TGTGCCAGCGGGGACAGGGTGATGAACACTGAAGCTTTCTTT. Amino acids: CASGDRVMNTEAFF.

This clonotype has just a few counts. The chain employs TRBV10-2 and TRBJ2-5, with 10 bases identical to TRBD1. Germline trimming cut 4 bases from V and 4 bases from J; bases unmatched to any gene: 3. Germline lookup yields CDR1 WSHSY and CDR2 SAAADI. The CDR3 loop spans 14 amino acids. CDR3 residues: CASSVRTGGETQYF. The CDR3 DNA is TGCGCCAGCAGTGTAAGGACAGGGGGAGAGACCCAGTACTTC.

J is TRBJ2-5 and V is TRBV14; tentatively, D is TRBD1 or TRBD2 (6 bases each). Trimming removed 0 bases from V and 1 base from J, with 12 bases in between. The CDR3 is 16 amino acids. Germline CDR1 and CDR2: SGHDN and FVKESK. CDR3 sequence: CASSQDFGGGQETQYF. The CDR3 nucleotides are TGTGCCAGCAGCCAAGATTTTGGAGGGGGCCAAGAGACCCAGTACTTC.

This clonotype has a handful of counts. This rearrangement joins TRBV25-1 to TRBJ1-1, with 7 bases matching TRBD1. The J segment lost 0 bases and the V segment lost 7 bases, leaving 2 bases of the junction unmatched. Per the germline V gene, CDR1 is MGHDK and CDR2 is SYGVNS. CDR3 size: 13 residues. The CDR3 DNA reads as TGTGCCAGCACGGACAGGTTGAACACTGAAGCTTTCTTT. It is translated as CASTDRLNTEAFF. Looking up the rest from reference TRBV25-1 and TRBJ1-1 gives the full variable domain: EADIYQTPRYLVIGTGKKITLECSQTMGHDKMYWYQQDPGMELHLIHYSYGVNSTEKGDLSSESTVSRIRTEHFPLTLESARPSHTSQYLCASTDRLNTEAFFGQGTRLTVV.

The V call is TRBV10-3, the J call TRBJ2-7; no firm D call. CDR3 size: 15 residues. Germline values: CDR1 ENHRY, CDR2 SYGVKD. Trimming cost V 3 bases and J 2 bases, with 14 bases left between them. The DNA of the CDR3 is TGTGCCATCAGTGACAGTGACACCGGCGCCTACGAGCAGTACTTC. Translated, it gives CAISDSDTGAYEQYF.

This clonotype was seen a few times. An end of the junction does not agree with germline; a read error may underlie this. The DNA of the CDR3 is TGCAGTGCGAGAGTACTAGCGGGAGTGGGAGAGCAGTACTTC. It codes for CSARVLAGVGEQYF. V is TRBV20-1 and J is TRBJ2-7, with 11 bases fitting TRBD2. The CDR3 extends over 14 amino acids. CDR1 DFQATT and CDR2 SNEGSKA come from the germline V gene (reference sequence).

This chain joins TRBV7-2 and TRBJ1-4, with 7 bases that match TRBD1. In germline, CDR1 is SGHTA, CDR2 FQGNSA. V lost 5 bases and J lost 0; bases outside the gene matches: 15. The CDR3 loop spans 19 amino acids. The chain's CDR3 is CASSTFVGQGDATNEKLFF. In DNA form, the CDR3 reads TGTGCCAGCAGCACCTTCGTCGGGCAGGGGGATGCAACTAATGAAAAACTGTTTTTT.

The genes are TRBV4-2 and TRBJ2-1; 9 positions agree with TRBD1. There are 16 residues in the CDR3. Trimming at V came to 0 bases and at J to 7 bases, leaving 7 bases not matched to a gene. Germline lookup yields CDR1 LGHNA and CDR2 YNFKEQ. The CDR3 nucleotides read TGTGCCAGCAGCCAAGACGGGACAGGGAGAGGGAATGAGCAGTTCTTC. Its protein product is CASSQDGTGRGNEQFF.

This clonotype was picked up a small number of times. The chain recombines TRBV10-3 with TRBJ1-5; TRBD1 matches 9 bases. Per the germline V gene, CDR1 is ENHRY and CDR2 is SYGVKD. This CDR3 comprises 14 residues. J gave up 6 bases and V 5 bases, and 5 bases lay outside the gene matches. The CDR3 DNA reads TGTGCCATCAGTTCGGACAGGGGAATTCAGCCCCAGCATTTT. Translated, it gives CAISSDRGIQPQHF.

V is TRBV7-9 and J is TRBJ2-1; 7 bases are shared with TRBD1. The CDR3 runs to 15 residues. Germline CDR1 SEHNR, CDR2 FQNEAQ (reference sequence). V shed 5 bases and J 6 bases; nucleotides not matched to a gene: 10. CDR3: CASSPPGTVPNEQFF. The CDR3 bases are TGTGCCAGCAGCCCACCCGGGACAGTGCCCAATGAGCAGTTCTTC.